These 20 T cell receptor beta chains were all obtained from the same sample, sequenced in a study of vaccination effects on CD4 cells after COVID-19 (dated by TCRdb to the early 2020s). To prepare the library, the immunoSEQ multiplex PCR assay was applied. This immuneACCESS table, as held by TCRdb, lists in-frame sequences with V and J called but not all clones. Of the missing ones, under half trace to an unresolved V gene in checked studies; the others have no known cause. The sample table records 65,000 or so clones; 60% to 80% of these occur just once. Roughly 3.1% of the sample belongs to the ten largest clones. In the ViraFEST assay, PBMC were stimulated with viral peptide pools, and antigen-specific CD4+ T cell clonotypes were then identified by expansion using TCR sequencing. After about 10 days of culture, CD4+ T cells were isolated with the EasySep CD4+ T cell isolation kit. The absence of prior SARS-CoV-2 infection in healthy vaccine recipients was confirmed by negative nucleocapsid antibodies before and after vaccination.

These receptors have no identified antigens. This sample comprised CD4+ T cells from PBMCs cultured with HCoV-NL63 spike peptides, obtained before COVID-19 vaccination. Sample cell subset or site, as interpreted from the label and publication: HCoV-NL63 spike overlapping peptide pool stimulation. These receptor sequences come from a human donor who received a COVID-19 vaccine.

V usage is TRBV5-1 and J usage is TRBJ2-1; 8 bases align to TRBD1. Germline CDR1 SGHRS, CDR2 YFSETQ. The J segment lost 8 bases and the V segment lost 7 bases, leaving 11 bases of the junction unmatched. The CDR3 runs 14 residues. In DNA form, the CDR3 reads TGCGCCAGCGCCCCCGGGCAGGGGGCCCATGAGCAGTTCTTC. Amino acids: CASAPGQGAHEQFF.

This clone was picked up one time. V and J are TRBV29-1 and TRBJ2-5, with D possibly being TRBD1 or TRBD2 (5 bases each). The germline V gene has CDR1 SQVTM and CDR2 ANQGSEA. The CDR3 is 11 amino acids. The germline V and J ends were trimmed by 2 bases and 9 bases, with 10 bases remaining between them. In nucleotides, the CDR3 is TGCAGCGTTGAAAGCCTGGGGGCCCAGTACTTC. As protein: CSVESLGAQYF.

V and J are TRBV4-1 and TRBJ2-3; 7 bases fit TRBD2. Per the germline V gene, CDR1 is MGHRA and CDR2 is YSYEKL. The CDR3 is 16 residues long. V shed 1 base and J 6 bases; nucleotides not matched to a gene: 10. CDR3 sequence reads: CASSQASGRVRDTQYF. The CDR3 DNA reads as TGCGCCAGCAGCCAAGCCTCGGGGAGGGTTAGGGATACGCAGTATTTT.

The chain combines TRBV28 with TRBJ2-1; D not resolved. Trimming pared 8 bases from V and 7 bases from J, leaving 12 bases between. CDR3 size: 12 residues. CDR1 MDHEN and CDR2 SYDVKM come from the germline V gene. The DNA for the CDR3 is TGTGCCAGCGGTTACTTGGAGAATGAGCAGTTCTTC. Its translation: CASGYLENEQFF.

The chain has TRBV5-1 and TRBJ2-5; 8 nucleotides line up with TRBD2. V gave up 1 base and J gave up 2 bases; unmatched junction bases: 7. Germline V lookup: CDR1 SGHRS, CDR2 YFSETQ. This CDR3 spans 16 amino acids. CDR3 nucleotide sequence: TGCGCCAGCAGCTTGATCGCTGGCGGGAGGCAAGAGACCCAGTACTTC. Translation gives CASSLIAGGRQETQYF.

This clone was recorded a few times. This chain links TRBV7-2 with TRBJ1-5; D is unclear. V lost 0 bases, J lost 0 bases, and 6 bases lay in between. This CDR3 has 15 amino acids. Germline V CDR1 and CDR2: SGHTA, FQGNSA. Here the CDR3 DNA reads TGTGCCAGCAGCTTAGCTTCCCTTAGCAATCAGCCCCAGCATTTT. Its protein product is CASSLASLSNQPQHF.

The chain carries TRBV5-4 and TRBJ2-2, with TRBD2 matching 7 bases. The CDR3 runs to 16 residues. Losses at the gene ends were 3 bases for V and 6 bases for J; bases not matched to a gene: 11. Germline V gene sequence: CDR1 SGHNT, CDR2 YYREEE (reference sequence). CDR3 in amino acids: CASSSGGGGPPGELFF. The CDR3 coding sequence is TGTGCCAGCAGCTCGGGCGGCGGGGGTCCCCCCGGGGAGCTGTTTTTT.

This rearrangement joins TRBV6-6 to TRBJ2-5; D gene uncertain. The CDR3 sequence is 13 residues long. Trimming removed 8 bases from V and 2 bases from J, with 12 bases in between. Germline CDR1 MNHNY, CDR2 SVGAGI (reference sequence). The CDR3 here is CASRFRYQETQYF. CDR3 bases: TGTGCCAGCCGATTCCGCTATCAAGAGACCCAGTACTTC.

The CDR3 sequence: CASSLDSGGPVQETQYF. The CDR3 bases are TGTGCCAGCAGCTTAGATAGCGGGGGGCCCGTCCAAGAGACCCAGTACTTC. V is TRBV7-2 and J is TRBJ2-5, with 10 nucleotides matching TRBD2. CDR1 and CDR2 (germline): SGHTA, FQGNSA. This CDR3 contains 17 residues. V lost 1 base and J lost 1; bases outside the gene matches: 6.

For the CDR3, the DNA is TGTGCCAGCCGTCTTGATAGCAATCAGCCCCAGCATTTT. The encoded protein is CASRLDSNQPQHF. The chain has TRBV6-5 and TRBJ1-5; no clear D. Germline CDR1 MNHEY, CDR2 SVGAGI. Deletions cut 8 bases from V and 0 bases from J, with 8 bases between. The CDR3 totals 13 residues.

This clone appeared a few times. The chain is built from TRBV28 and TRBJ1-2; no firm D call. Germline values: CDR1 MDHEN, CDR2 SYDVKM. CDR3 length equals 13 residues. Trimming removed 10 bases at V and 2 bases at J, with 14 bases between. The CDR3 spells CATWALGNYGYTF. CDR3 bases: TGTGCCACCTGGGCCTTGGGGAACTATGGCTACACCTTC.

CDR3 sequence reads: CASSDDPEGTQYF. The CDR3 coding sequence is TGTGCCAGCAGTGACGACCCCGAGGGGACCCAGTACTTC. The rearrangement joins TRBV2 to TRBJ2-5; D may be TRBD2 (5 bases). CDR3 size: 13 residues. In germline, CDR1 is SNHLY, CDR2 FYNNEI. Between the trimmed V and J ends, which lost 3 bases and 7 bases, there was a span of 12 bases.

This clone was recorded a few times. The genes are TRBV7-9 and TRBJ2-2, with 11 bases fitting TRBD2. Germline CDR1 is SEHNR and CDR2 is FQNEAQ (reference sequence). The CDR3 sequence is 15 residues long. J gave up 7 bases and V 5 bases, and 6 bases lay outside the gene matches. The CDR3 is CASSPGLAGYGELFF. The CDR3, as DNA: TGTGCCAGCAGCCCCGGACTAGCGGGCTACGGGGAGCTGTTTTTT.

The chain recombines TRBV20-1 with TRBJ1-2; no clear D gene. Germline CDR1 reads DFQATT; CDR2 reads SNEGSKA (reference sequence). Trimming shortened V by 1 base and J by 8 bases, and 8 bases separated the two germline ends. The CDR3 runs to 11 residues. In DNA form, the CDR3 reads TGCAGTGCTAGAGGGAGGGAGGGCTACACCTTC. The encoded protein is CSARGREGYTF.

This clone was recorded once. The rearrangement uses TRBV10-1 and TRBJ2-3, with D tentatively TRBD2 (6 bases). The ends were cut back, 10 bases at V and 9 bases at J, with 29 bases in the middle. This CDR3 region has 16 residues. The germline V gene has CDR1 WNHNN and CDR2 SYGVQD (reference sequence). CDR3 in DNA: TGCGCCACCAGAGGGACTCTCGGGGACCGCAATTCCACGCAGTATTTT. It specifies CATRGTLGDRNSTQYF.

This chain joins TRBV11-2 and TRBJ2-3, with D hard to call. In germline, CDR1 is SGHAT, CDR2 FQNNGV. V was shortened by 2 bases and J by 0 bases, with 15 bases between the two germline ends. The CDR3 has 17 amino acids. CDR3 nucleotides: TGTGCCAGCAGCTTACGCCCGCAGTCGAGCAGCACAGATACGCAGTATTTT. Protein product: CASSLRPQSSSTDTQYF.

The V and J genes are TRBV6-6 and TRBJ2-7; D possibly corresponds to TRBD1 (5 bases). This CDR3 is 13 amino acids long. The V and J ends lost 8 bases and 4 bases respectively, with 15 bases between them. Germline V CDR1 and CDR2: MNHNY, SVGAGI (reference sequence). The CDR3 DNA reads TGTGCCAGCGACCAGGGCGTGGGTTACGAGCAGTACGTC. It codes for CASDQGVGYEQYV.

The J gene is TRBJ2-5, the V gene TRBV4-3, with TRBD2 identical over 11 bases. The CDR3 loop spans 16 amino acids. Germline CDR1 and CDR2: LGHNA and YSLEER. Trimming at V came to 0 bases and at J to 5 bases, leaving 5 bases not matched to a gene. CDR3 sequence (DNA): TGCGCCAGCAGCCAAGATTCTAGGACTAGCGGGGAGACCCAGTACTTC. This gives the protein CASSQDSRTSGETQYF.

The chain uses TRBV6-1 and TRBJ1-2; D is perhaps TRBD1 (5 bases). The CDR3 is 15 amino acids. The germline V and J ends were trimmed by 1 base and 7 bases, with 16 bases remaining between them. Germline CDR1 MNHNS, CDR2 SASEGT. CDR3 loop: CASSEEGHYGVGYTF. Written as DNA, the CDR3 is TGTGCCAGCAGTGAAGAGGGGCACTATGGGGTTGGCTACACCTTC.

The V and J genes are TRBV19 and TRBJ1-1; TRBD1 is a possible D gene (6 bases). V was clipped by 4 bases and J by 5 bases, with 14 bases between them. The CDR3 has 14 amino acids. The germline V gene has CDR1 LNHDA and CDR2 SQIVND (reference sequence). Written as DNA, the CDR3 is TGTGCCAGTAGTAGGCAGGGGATAAGGACTGAAGCTTTCTTT. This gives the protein CASSRQGIRTEAFF.